This entry lists 30 T cell receptor beta chains sequenced from one sample in a study of T cells in Graves' hyperthyroidism and ophthalmopathy. RNA transcripts served as the template for amplifying TCR beta CDR3 regions. HTBI primers were used for first-round RT-PCR of the TCR CDR3. TCRdb recomputed calls from the multiplex PCR reads with MiXCR, one row per CDR3 protein. Of over 550,000 distinct CDR3 sequences listed, 16% are singletons. The sequenced material came from blood. These receptors came from a woman between 18 and 29 years old with Graves' hyperthyroidism.

The gene calls are TRBV7-9 and TRBJ1-2; TRBD1 matches 7 bases. V lost 4 bases and J lost 4; bases outside the gene matches: 6. The germline V gene has CDR1 SEHNR and CDR2 FQNEAQ (reference sequence). The CDR3 is 14 residues long. Here the CDR3 reads CASSSSDRSYGYTF. Written as DNA, the CDR3 is TGTGCCAGCAGCTCGTCGGACAGGAGCTATGGCTACACCTTC.

CDR3 sequence: CASSLSTAYNEQFF. The CDR3 DNA follows: TGTGCCAGCAGTTTGAGTACTGCATACAATGAGCAGTTCTTC. This chain connects TRBV12-3 or TRBV12-4 to TRBJ2-1; no clear D gene. This CDR3 has 14 residues. The germline V and J ends were trimmed by 3 bases and 4 bases, with 10 bases remaining between them.

This clonotype was counted at least ten times. V and J are TRBV29-1 and TRBJ2-5, with TRBD2 identical over 14 bases. Trimming cost V 7 bases and J 6 bases; bases outside gene matches: 16. Germline values: CDR1 SQVTM, CDR2 ANQGSEA. The CDR3 is 17 residues long. CDR3 in DNA: TGCAGCGCGCGAAAGGGACTAGCGGGAGAAACGAGACAGACCCAGTACTTC. As protein: CSARKGLAGETRQTQYF. Looking up the rest from reference TRBV29-1 and TRBJ2-5 gives the full variable domain: SAVISQKPSRDICQRGTSLTIQCQVDSQVTMMFWYRQQPGQSLTLIATANQGSEATYESGFVIDKFPISRPNLTFSTLTVSNMSPEDSSIYLCSARKGLAGETRQTQYFGPGTRLLVL.

This sequence joins TRBV6-5 and TRBJ1-4; no clear D gene. The V and J ends lost 0 bases and 8 bases respectively, with 10 bases between them. The germline CDR1 and CDR2 sequences are MNHEY and SVGAGI. This CDR3 comprises 14 residues. DNA of the CDR3: TGTGCCAGCAGTTACTCCGGACTGGCAGAAAAACTGTTTTTT. It specifies CASSYSGLAEKLFF.

The rearrangement links TRBV12-3 or TRBV12-4 to TRBJ1-6; a possible D gene is TRBD1 (5 bases). The CDR3 is made up of 15 amino acids. The V and J ends lost 5 bases and 8 bases respectively, with 16 bases between them. Here the CDR3 DNA reads TGTGCCAGCAGTCCAGGGTCCTCGGGGGATTCACCCCTCCACTTT. It translates to CASSPGSSGDSPLHF.

This clonotype was detected many times. The V and J genes are TRBV28 and TRBJ2-5, with TRBD2 matching over 13 bases. Unmatched junction bases numbered 7, after V lost 4 bases and J lost 5 bases. The length of the CDR3 is 16 residues. CDR1 is MDHEN, CDR2 SYDVKM, per germline. This chain's CDR3 is CASSSRTSGSWETQYF. CDR3 sequence (DNA): TGTGCCAGCAGTTCCAGGACTAGCGGGAGTTGGGAGACCCAGTACTTC.

This clonotype showed up many times. The chain couples TRBV5-5 to TRBJ1-5; no clear D. This CDR3 has 19 amino acids. Trimming cost V 1 base and J 3 bases, with 23 bases left between them. Germline loops: CDR1 SGHKS, CDR2 YYEKEE (reference sequence). CDR3 nucleotide sequence: TGTGCCAGCAGCTTGACCCTGACGAGGGTGCTAACCTTCAATCAGCCCCAGCATTTT. Protein sequence: CASSLTLTRVLTFNQPQHF.

The CDR3 DNA reads TGTGCCAGCAGCTTAACCAGCATCAGTGGGACGAGTCAGCCCCAGCATTTT. It specifies CASSLTSISGTSQPQHF. The chain has TRBV7-8 and TRBJ1-5; tentative D call: TRBD1 (5 bases). CDR3 length: 17 amino acids. V gave up 2 bases and J gave up 6 bases, with 20 bases separating them. Germline V gives CDR1 SGHVS, CDR2 FQNEAQ.

This clonotype was counted ten times or more. V usage is TRBV3-1 and J usage is TRBJ2-7; 9 nucleotides line up with TRBD1. The CDR3 contains 15 residues. Per the germline V gene, CDR1 is LGHDT and CDR2 is YNNKEL (reference sequence). V shed 1 base, J shed 3 bases, and the junction held 4 bases outside the gene matches. The CDR3 loop is CASSQGGDRDYEQYF. As DNA, the CDR3 is TGTGCCAGCAGCCAAGGGGGGGACAGGGACTACGAGCAGTACTTC.

The chain carries TRBV11-3 and TRBJ1-2; 8 bases map to TRBD1. The J segment lost 5 bases and the V segment lost 1 base, leaving 12 bases of the junction unmatched. The germline V gene has CDR1 SGHNT and CDR2 YENEEA. This CDR3 has 17 residues. The CDR3 DNA reads TGTGCCAGCAGCTTAGGGGCCTCGGGGACAGGAAATTATGGCTACACCTTC. Translation: CASSLGASGTGNYGYTF.

CDR3: CASSPGQGVIDTQYF. The CDR3 bases are TGTGCCAGCTCACCGGGACAGGGGGTCATTGATACGCAGTATTTT. The chain carries TRBV18 and TRBJ2-3; 11 nucleotides agree with TRBD1. The germline V gene encodes CDR1 KGHSH and CDR2 LQKENI. J lost 6 bases, V lost 3 bases, and 5 bases had no gene match. The CDR3 is 15 residues long.

The chain has TRBV6-2 or TRBV6-3 and TRBJ2-4; D tentatively fits TRBD1 or TRBD2 (6 bases each). The CDR3 length is 15 residues. The germline V and J ends were trimmed by 7 bases and 5 bases, with 18 bases remaining between them. Per the germline V gene, CDR1 is MNHEY and CDR2 is SVGEGT. The CDR3 DNA reads TGTGCCAGCACCCAACGGAGGGGGGTTGAAAACATTCAGTACTTC. Translated, it gives CASTQRRGVENIQYF.

This clonotype appeared a few times. The chain couples TRBV5-1 to TRBJ2-2, with 8 bases fitting TRBD2. V shed 0 bases and J 1 base; nucleotides not matched to a gene: 8. Germline V gene lookup returns CDR1 SGHRS and CDR2 YFSETQ. CDR3 length equals 18 residues. For the CDR3, the DNA is TGCGCCAGCAGCTTGGATCGTGCTAGCGGGTTGAACACCGGGGAGCTGTTTTTT. Its protein is CASSLDRASGLNTGELFF.

This clonotype was counted at least ten times. The chain joins TRBV28 to TRBJ1-5; D is undetermined. The V gene lost 5 bases and the J gene lost 6 bases, with 14 bases spanning the gap. CDR3 size: 14 residues. CDR1 is MDHEN and CDR2 is SYDVKM in the germline V gene. The chain's CDR3 is CASSTTLFGQPQHF. The CDR3, as DNA: TGTGCCAGCAGTACCACCCTCTTCGGTCAGCCCCAGCATTTT.

The CDR3 sequence: CASSLLGTNNEQFF. The CDR3 DNA reads TGTGCCAGCAGCTTACTTGGGACTAACAATGAGCAGTTCTTC. This chain uses TRBV7-8 with TRBJ2-1; 7 nucleotides align to TRBD2. The CDR3 runs to 14 residues. The V gene's germline CDR1 is SGHVS and CDR2 FQNEAQ. The J segment lost 5 bases and the V segment lost 2 bases, leaving 3 bases of the junction unmatched.

This clonotype has a single count. At one end the junction does not follow the germline gene, possibly because of a read error. The chain employs TRBV18 and TRBJ2-5; D is uncertain. Germline CDR1 reads KGHSH; CDR2 reads LQKENI. The CDR3 has 11 residues. The CDR3 protein is CASSHQETLYF. The CDR3 DNA sequence: TGTGCCAGCTCACACCAAGAGACCCTGTACTTC.

The table lists this clonotype with a few counts. The chain combines TRBV7-9 with TRBJ2-3; 12 positions match TRBD2. The junction had 8 bases not matched to a gene; V was cut back by 10 bases and J by 3 bases. The germline CDR1 and CDR2 sequences are SEHNR and FQNEAQ (reference sequence). The CDR3 sequence is 15 residues long. The CDR3 reads CATWWTSGITDTQYF. The CDR3, as DNA: TGTGCCACCTGGTGGACTAGCGGGATAACAGATACGCAGTATTTT.

The CDR3 coding sequence is TGTGCCAGTAGTATAGTTCACCTCCGGGACGATGAGCAGTTCTTC. Its translation: CASSIVHLRDDEQFF. This chain connects TRBV19 to TRBJ2-1, with D perhaps matching TRBD1 or TRBD2 (5 bases each). Trimming took 1 base from V and 8 from J, leaving 15 bases between them. Germline V gives CDR1 LNHDA, CDR2 SQIVND (reference sequence). The CDR3 sequence is 15 residues long.

The sample holds many counts of this clonotype. The rearrangement joins TRBV20-1 to TRBJ2-1; tentative D call: TRBD2 (5 bases). Trimming took off 6 bases at V and 8 bases at J, with 17 bases between the two ends. The CDR3 spans 13 residues. From germline, CDR1 is DFQATT and CDR2 SNEGSKA (reference sequence). As DNA, the CDR3 is TGCAGTGCGGAGGCGACCGGCTGGGATGAGCAGTTCTTC. Residues: CSAEATGWDEQFF.

This chain joins TRBV6-1 and TRBJ1-2; D is unclear. The germline V gene has CDR1 MNHNS and CDR2 SASEGT. This CDR3 is built from 12 residues. The V end lost 6 bases, the J end lost 3 bases, and 8 bases lay between the germline ends. The CDR3 here is CASRPGDYGYTF. DNA for the CDR3: TGTGCCAGCAGACCGGGCGACTATGGCTACACCTTC.

This clonotype occurred a few times. A junction end diverges from the germline sequence, so it may reflect a read error. This chain connects TRBV3-1 to TRBJ2-7, with 7 bases aligning to TRBD2. The CDR3 runs to 13 residues. Germline V gene sequence: CDR1 LGHDT, CDR2 YNNKEL (reference sequence). The CDR3 DNA sequence: TGTGCCAGCAGCCTTGGGGGGGTCTACGAGCTGTACTTC. As protein: CASSLGGVYELYF.

This clonotype was seen more than once but under ten times. The V gene is TRBV3-1, the J gene TRBJ2-1; 16 nucleotides match TRBD2. V gave up 3 bases and J gave up 0 bases; unmatched junction bases: 5. The germline gives CDR1 LGHDT, CDR2 YNNKEL (reference sequence). The CDR3 extends over 19 amino acids. The CDR3 sequence: CASSQSGLAGGPSYNEQFF. DNA for the CDR3: TGTGCCAGCAGCCAGTCGGGACTAGCGGGAGGGCCCTCCTACAATGAGCAGTTCTTC.

This clonotype was observed at least ten times. V usage is TRBV6-1 and J usage is TRBJ1-1; a weak D match, TRBD1 (6 bases). CDR3 size: 14 residues. Germline-derived CDR1 and CDR2 are MNHNS and SASEGT. V lost 8 bases and J 0 bases, leaving 13 bases between the germline ends. The CDR3 loop is CASRERGMNTEAFF. For the CDR3, the DNA is TGTGCCAGCCGGGAGAGGGGGATGAACACTGAAGCTTTCTTT.

This clonotype came up many times. This sequence joins TRBV5-1 and TRBJ2-3; weak D call: TRBD2 (6 bases). Per the germline V gene, CDR1 is SGHRS and CDR2 is YFSETQ. Trimming cost V 1 base and J 0 bases, with 9 bases left between them. This CDR3 has 15 residues. Written as DNA, the CDR3 is TGCGCCAGCAGCTTGAGCAGCGGGAGCACAGATACGCAGTATTTT. This gives the protein CASSLSSGSTDTQYF.

This clonotype was observed a handful of times. V gene TRBV5-1 combines with J gene TRBJ2-2, with 8 bases matching TRBD2. V trimming: 2 bases; J trimming: 9 bases; junction bases outside the gene matches: 9. Per germline, CDR1 SGHRS and CDR2 YFSETQ. This CDR3 is built from 15 residues. For the CDR3, the DNA is TGCGCCAGCAGCTTCCGGGGTAGCGGGATCCGGGAGCTGTTTTTT. Translated: CASSFRGSGIRELFF.

The rearrangement joins TRBV12-3 or TRBV12-4 to TRBJ1-5; tentatively, D is TRBD1 (6 bases). The CDR3 is 14 amino acids. V lost 5 bases to trimming and J lost 5 bases, with 13 bases between them. CDR3 sequence reads: CASSPSGVDQPQHF. The CDR3 DNA reads TGTGCCAGCAGTCCCTCAGGGGTGGATCAGCCCCAGCATTTT.

V is TRBV18 and J is TRBJ2-1, with TRBD1 matching 12 bases. This CDR3 contains 16 residues. V lost 3 bases, J lost 6 bases, and 6 bases stayed unmatched. Germline V gives CDR1 KGHSH, CDR2 LQKENI. CDR3 sequence: CASSPLGTGGSNEQFF. CDR3 DNA sequence: TGTGCCAGCTCACCGCTTGGGACAGGGGGCTCCAATGAGCAGTTCTTC.

Many counts were recorded for this clonotype. The chain carries TRBV7-2 and TRBJ2-5, with TRBD2 matching 10 bases. This CDR3 comprises 18 residues. Germline CDR1 is SGHTA and CDR2 is FQGNSA. V was clipped by 2 bases and J by 5 bases; unmatched bases: 14. The CDR3, as DNA: TGTGCCAGCAGCTTACTAATTCTAGCGGGAGTATCGGGGGAGACCCAGTACTTC. Translated, it gives CASSLLILAGVSGETQYF.

This clonotype was observed many times. The chain has TRBV4-3 and TRBJ2-5; 8 bases agree with TRBD1. CDR3 length: 15 amino acids. V lost 0 bases, J lost 3 bases, and 3 bases stayed unmatched. Germline CDR1 LGHNA, CDR2 YSLEER. Here the CDR3 DNA reads TGCGCCAGCAGCCAAGATCTGGACAGGGAAGAGACCCAGTACTTC. It is translated as CASSQDLDREETQYF.

V gene TRBV5-6 combines with J gene TRBJ2-2; 9 nucleotides agree with TRBD2. The V gene's germline CDR1 is SGHDT and CDR2 YYEEEE. The CDR3 loop spans 17 amino acids. The J segment lost 4 bases and the V segment lost 1 base, leaving 8 bases of the junction unmatched. Here the CDR3 reads CASSLLREGPITGELFF. DNA for the CDR3: TGTGCCAGCAGCTTGCTGCGGGAGGGCCCGATCACCGGGGAGCTGTTTTTT.